The 2 T cell receptor beta chains reported below all come from one sample, sequenced in a study of blood T cells in healthy people across ages. A J-beta primer mix and a sample-barcoded 5' primer were used in a second PCR of about 7 to 12 cycles. TCRdb reanalysed the 5' RACE reads using MiXCR and keeps one entry per CDR3 protein. The table lists roughly 570,000 distinct CDR3 sequences, 27% of them singletons. Sequencing was carried out using blood. The receptors were gathered from a woman aged 65 to 85 in good health.

This clonotype was counted a few times. The chain combines TRBV5-1 with TRBJ1-4; D unresolved. CDR1 and CDR2 from the germline V gene are SGHRS and YFSETQ. This CDR3 comprises 15 residues. Trimming took 3 bases from V and 3 from J, leaving 12 bases between them. CDR3 loop: CASSSQDGANEKLFF. CDR3 bases: TGCGCCAGCAGCTCCCAAGACGGGGCTAATGAAAAACTGTTTTTT.

The rearrangement joins TRBV6-1 to TRBJ1-4; possible D gene TRBD1, 5 bases. The CDR3 runs 15 residues. Deletions cut 6 bases from V and 3 bases from J, with 14 bases between. The germline CDR1 and CDR2 sequences are MNHNS and SASEGT. Here the CDR3 reads CASRVSWGSNEKLFF. As DNA, the CDR3 is TGTGCCAGCAGAGTCTCTTGGGGGTCTAATGAAAAACTGTTTTTT.